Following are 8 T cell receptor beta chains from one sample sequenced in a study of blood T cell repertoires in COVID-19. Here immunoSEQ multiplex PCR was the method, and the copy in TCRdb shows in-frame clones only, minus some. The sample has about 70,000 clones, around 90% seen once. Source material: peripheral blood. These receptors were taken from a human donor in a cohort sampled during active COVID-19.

Written as DNA, the CDR3 is TGTGCCAGCAGTGGGGGGACACACCGCTACGAGCAGTACTTC. Protein product: CASSGGTHRYEQYF. V usage is TRBV2 and J usage is TRBJ2-7; TRBD1 is a possible D gene (6 bases). The CDR3 contains 14 residues. From germline, CDR1 is SNHLY and CDR2 FYNNEI. Trimming pared 4 bases from V and 3 bases from J, leaving 13 bases between.

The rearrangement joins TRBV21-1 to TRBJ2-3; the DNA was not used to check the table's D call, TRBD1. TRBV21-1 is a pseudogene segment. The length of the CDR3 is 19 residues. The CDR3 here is CASSIFTPPYRAWEDTQYF. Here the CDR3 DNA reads TGTGCCAGCAGCATTTTTACCCCTCCTTACAGGGCTTGGGAGGATACGCAGTATTTT.

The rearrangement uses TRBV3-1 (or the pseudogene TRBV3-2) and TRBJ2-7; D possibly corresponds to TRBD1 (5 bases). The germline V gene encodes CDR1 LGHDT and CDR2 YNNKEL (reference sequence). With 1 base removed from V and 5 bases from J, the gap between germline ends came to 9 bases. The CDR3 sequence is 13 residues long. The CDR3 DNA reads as TGTGCCAGCAGCCAAGTTTTAGGGGACGAGCAGTACTTC. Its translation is CASSQVLGDEQYF.

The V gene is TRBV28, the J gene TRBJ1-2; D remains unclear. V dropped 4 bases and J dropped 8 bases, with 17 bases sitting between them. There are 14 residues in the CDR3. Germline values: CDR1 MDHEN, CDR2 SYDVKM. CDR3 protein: CASSSDSAPTGYTF. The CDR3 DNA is TGTGCCAGCAGTTCCGACTCGGCTCCCACGGGCTACACCTTC.

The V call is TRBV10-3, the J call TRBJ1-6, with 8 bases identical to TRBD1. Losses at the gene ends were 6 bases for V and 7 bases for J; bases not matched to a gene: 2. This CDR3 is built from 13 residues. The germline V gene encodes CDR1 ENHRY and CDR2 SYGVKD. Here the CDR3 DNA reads TGTGCCATCAGGGACAGGGCGAATTCACCCCTCCACTTT. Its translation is CAIRDRANSPLHF.

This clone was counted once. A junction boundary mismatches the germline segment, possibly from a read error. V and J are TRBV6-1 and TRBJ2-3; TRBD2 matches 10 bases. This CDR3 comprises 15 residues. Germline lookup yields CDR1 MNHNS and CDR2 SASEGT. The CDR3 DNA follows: TGTGCCAGCAGTCAAGCGGGAGGGGCTCCAGATACGCAGTATTTT. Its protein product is CASSQAGGAPDTQYF.

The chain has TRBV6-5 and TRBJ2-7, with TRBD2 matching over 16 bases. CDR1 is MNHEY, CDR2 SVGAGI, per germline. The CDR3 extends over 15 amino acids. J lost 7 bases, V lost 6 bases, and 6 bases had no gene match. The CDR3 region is CASRAGLAGGGEQYF. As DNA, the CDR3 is TGTGCCAGCAGGGCGGGACTAGCGGGAGGGGGAGAGCAGTACTTC.

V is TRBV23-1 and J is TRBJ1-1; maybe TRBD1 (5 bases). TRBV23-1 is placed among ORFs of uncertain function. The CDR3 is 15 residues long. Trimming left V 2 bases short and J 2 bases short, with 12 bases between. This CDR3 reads CASSQPLRVNTEAFF. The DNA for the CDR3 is TGCGCCAGCAGTCAACCCCTCAGGGTAAACACTGAAGCTTTCTTT.